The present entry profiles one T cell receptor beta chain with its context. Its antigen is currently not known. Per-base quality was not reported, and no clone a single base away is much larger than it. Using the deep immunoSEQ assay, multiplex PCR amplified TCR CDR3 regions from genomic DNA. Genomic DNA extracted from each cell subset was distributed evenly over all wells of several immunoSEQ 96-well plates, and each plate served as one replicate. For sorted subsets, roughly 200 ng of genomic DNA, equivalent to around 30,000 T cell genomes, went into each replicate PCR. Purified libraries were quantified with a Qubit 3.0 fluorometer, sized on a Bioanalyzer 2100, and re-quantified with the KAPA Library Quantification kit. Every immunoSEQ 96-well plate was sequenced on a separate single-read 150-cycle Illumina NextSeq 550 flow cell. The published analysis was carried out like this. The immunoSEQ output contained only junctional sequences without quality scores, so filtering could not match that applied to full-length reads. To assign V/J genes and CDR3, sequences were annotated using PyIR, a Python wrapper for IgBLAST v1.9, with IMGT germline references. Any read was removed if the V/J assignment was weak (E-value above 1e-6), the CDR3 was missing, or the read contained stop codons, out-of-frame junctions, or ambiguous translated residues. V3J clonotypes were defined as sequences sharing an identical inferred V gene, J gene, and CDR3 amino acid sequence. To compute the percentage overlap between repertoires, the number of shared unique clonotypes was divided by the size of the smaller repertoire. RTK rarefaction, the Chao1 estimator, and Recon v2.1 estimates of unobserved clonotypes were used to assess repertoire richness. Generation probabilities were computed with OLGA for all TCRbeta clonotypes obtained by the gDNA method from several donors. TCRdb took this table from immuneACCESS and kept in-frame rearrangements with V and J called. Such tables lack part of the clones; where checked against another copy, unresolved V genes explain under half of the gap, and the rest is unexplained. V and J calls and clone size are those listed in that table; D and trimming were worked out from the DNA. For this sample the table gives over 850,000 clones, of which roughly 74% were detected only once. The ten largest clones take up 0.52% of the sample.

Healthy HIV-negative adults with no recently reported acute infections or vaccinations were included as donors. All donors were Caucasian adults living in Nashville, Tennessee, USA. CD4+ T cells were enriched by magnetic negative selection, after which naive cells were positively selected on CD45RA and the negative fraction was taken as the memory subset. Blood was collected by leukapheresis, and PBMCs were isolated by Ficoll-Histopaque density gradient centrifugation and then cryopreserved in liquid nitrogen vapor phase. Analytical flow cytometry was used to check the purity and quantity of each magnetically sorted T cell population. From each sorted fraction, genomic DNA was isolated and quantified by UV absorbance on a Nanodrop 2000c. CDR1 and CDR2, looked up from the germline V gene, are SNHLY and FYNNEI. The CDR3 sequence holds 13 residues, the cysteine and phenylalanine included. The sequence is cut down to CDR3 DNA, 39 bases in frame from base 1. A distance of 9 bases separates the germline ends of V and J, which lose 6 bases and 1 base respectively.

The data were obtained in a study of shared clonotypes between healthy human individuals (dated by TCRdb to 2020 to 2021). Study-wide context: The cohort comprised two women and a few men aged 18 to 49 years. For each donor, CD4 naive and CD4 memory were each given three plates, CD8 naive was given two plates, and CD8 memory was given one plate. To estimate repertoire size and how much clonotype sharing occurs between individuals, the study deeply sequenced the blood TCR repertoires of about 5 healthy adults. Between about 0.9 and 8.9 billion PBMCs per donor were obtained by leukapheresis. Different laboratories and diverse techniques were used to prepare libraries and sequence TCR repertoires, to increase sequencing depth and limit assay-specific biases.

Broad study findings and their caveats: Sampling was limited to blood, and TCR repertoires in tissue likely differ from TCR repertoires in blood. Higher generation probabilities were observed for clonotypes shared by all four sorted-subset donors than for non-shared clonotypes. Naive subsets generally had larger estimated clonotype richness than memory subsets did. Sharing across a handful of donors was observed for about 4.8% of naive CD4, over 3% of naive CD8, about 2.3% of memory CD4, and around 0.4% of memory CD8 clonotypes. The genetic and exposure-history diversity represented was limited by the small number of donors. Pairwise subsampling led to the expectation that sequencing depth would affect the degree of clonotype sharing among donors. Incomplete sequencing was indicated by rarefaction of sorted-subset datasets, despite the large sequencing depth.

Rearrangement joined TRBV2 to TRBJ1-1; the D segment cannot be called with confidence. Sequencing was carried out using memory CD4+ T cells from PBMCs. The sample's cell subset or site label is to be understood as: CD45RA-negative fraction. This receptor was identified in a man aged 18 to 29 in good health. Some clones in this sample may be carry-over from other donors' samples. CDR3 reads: CASRRHPNTEAFF. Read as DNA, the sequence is TGTGCCAGCAGACGACACCCGAACACTGAAGCTTTCTTT. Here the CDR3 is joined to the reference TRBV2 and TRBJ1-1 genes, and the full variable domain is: EPEVTQTPSHQVTQMGQEVILRCVPISNHLYFYWYRQILGQKVEFLVSFYNNEISEKSEIFDDQFSVERPDGSNFTLKIRSTKLEDSAMYFCASRRHPNTEAFFGQGTRLTVV.